This T cell receptor (beta chain) derives from a study of blood T cell repertoires in COVID-19. The sample holds one count of this clone. The germline V gene encodes CDR1 SGHVS and CDR2 FNYEAQ. There are 15 residues in the CDR3. Trimming took 1 base from V and 7 from J, leaving 15 bases between them. In the authors' workflow: The authors estimated nucleated cell counts from reference gene primer amplification. TCRdb's copy holds only in-frame clones and misses some; the assay was immunoSEQ multiplex PCR. Clone size and V and J calls were adopted from that table, with D and trimming inferred from the DNA. The sample includes tens of thousands of clones, around nine tenths of them seen just once.

This sequence originates from a middle-aged man with COVID-19, enrolled during active disease. The material sequenced was peripheral blood. The V call is TRBV7-6, the J call TRBJ2-3; D gene ambiguous. Here the CDR3 DNA reads TGTGCCAGCAGCTTAGGGGCTGACGGATCTAATACGCAGTATTTT. This codes for CASSLGADGSNTQYF.